This T cell receptor beta chain stems from a study of blood T cell repertoires in COVID-19 (dated by TCRdb to the early 2020s). Regarding the complete study: Samples from collaborators originated in the United States, Italy and Spain and spanned both the acute and convalescent phases of COVID-19. Where HLA class I and class II types were available, the types were taken from metadata supplied by the sample provider, not from assay-based typing. The prospective study material was composed of cDNA or gDNA derived from T cells, B-cell-depleted T cells, or PBMCs. The repertoires were released in a freely available public database intended as a resource for research on the immune response to SARS-CoV-2. The samples were drawn from the first 160 participants of the ongoing ImmuneRACE study and from over 950 subjects provided by 6 global collaborators. The dataset comprised deeply sampled blood TCRbeta repertoires from subjects exposed to, actively infected with, or recovered from COVID-19. Sample metadata almost always included a de-identified subject ID, COVID-19 status, age in years and sex. Overall study results and their limits: The amount of clinical and demographic metadata varied by source and participant and was provided uncurated.

This clone came up a few times. What this receptor recognizes is not known. Base qualities are missing; no much larger clone stands one base away. CDR1 and CDR2, per the germline V gene, are SGDLS and YYNGEE. From the cysteine up to the phenylalanine, the CDR3 has a length of 14 residues. Just the 42-base CDR3 DNA is kept, in frame starting at base 1. Between the V and J ends, shortened by 3 bases and 6 bases respectively, the junction contains 13 bases. TCRbeta CDR3 regions were amplified from genomic DNA using the immunoSEQ Assay, a bias-controlled multiplex PCR. Regarding the original processing steps: The number of nucleated cells in each sample was estimated by amplification of reference gene primers within the assay. To quantify the absolute abundance of each unique TCRbeta CDR3 rearrangement, sequence reads were collapsed and filtered. For each sample, productive Simpson clonality was calculated by taking the square root of Simpson's diversity index across productive rearrangements. Held by TCRdb, this immuneACCESS table contains in-frame sequences only and omits some clones. Under half of the omission traces to an unresolved V gene where checked; the cause of the rest is unknown. D and trimming come from the DNA, and the V and J calls and clone size come from that table. This sample lists under 250,000 clones; 82% were detected once. 3.6% of the sample comes from the top ten.

The collaborating institutions used their own protocols to collect whole blood in K2EDTA tubes. For TCRbeta analysis, collaborators shipped samples in one of three forms: frozen whole blood, isolated PBMCs, or DNA extracted from either of those sample types. Specimen: peripheral blood. The TCR comes from a woman older than 75 with acute or convalescent COVID-19. The rearrangement joined TRBV9 to TRBJ2-1; TRBD1 is possibly the D segment (5 matching bases). The CDR3 region has the sequence CASSAQGLGNEQFF. The DNA sequence is TGTGCCAGCAGCGCCCAGGGTTTGGGCAATGAGCAGTTCTTC.